The 25 T cell receptor beta chains in this list originate from one sample, sequenced in a study of shared clonotypes between healthy human individuals. Data came from immunoSEQ multiplex PCR; TCRdb stores just in-frame clones and leaves some out. The profile shows about 480,000 clones, 60% to 80% of them singletons. The specimen was PBMCs. Receptors were obtained from a woman aged 35 to 49 in good health. Some clones in this sample may be carry-over from other donors' samples.

Comments on this clone: A far larger clone is just one base off, so this is likely a read error. Other DNA sequences in this specimen translate into the identical CDR3. This chain links TRBV29-1 with TRBJ1-1; perhaps TRBD1 as D (5 bases). Trimming removed 4 bases at V and 1 base at J, with 13 bases between. Germline V CDR1 and CDR2: SQVTM, ANQGSEA. The CDR3 length is 14 residues. The DNA of the CDR3 is TGCAGCGTTGCATCCGGGGCGTCGAACACTGAAGCTTTCTTT. This gives the protein CSVASGASNTEAFF.

The rearrangement links TRBV6-1 to TRBJ1-2; D possibly corresponds to TRBD1 (6 bases). CDR1 MNHNS and CDR2 SASEGT come from the germline V gene. Trimming cost V 5 bases and J 2 bases, with 15 bases left between them. This CDR3 comprises 15 residues. Written as DNA, the CDR3 is TGTGCCAGCAGTCCTCTCCGGGACACCAACTATGGCTACACCTTC. Amino acid sequence: CASSPLRDTNYGYTF.

The chain uses TRBV2 and TRBJ1-6, with TRBD1 matching 7 bases. The V gene's germline CDR1 is SNHLY and CDR2 FYNNEI. With V trimmed by 4 bases and J by 11 bases, 5 bases remained unmatched. The CDR3 totals 13 residues. CDR3 nucleotide sequence: TGTGCCAGCAGTGCCGACAGGGATACACCCCTCCACTTT. It specifies CASSADRDTPLHF.

This clone came up many times. J is TRBJ1-2 and V is TRBV28; 8 bases agree with TRBD1. CDR3 length: 15 residues. The trim removed 3 bases at V and 3 bases at J, leaving 6 bases unmatched. The germline V gene encodes CDR1 MDHEN and CDR2 SYDVKM. The CDR3 protein is CASSFQGANYYGYTF. The CDR3 DNA is TGTGCCAGCAGTTTTCAGGGGGCCAATTACTATGGCTACACCTTC.

At least ten counts were recorded for this clone. V usage is TRBV6-4 and J usage is TRBJ2-2, with TRBD2 as a possible D gene (6 bases). This CDR3 contains 15 residues. With 4 bases removed from V and 1 base from J, the gap between germline ends came to 10 bases. The germline V gene encodes CDR1 MRHNA and CDR2 SNTAGT. CDR3 amino acids: CASSAGLGNTGELFF. CDR3 DNA: TGTGCCAGCAGTGCGGGACTGGGGAACACCGGGGAGCTGTTTTTT.

This chain uses TRBV30 with TRBJ2-3, with TRBD1 identical over 7 bases. J was trimmed by 4 bases and V by 3 bases; bases with no gene match: 7. The V gene's germline CDR1 is GTSNPN and CDR2 SVGIG (reference sequence). The CDR3 runs to 14 residues. CDR3 loop: CAWSQGVPPDTQYF. In DNA form, the CDR3 reads TGTGCCTGGAGCCAGGGGGTCCCCCCAGATACGCAGTATTTT.

With regard to this clone: A read error is likely here: a far larger clone is one base away. The same CDR3 is also encoded by other DNA sequences in this sample. The rearrangement uses TRBV10-3 and TRBJ1-1, with D possibly being TRBD1 (5 bases). This CDR3 is 14 amino acids long. CDR1 and CDR2 from the germline V gene are ENHRY and SYGVKD. The CDR3 here is CATLGQGMNTEAFF. As DNA, the CDR3 is TGTGCAACCCTAGGGCAGGGAATGAACACTGAAGCTTTCTTT.

The rearrangement uses TRBV6-6 and TRBJ2-7; no reliable D call. V gave up 1 base and J gave up 2 bases, with 12 bases separating them. Per germline, CDR1 MNHNY and CDR2 SVGAGI (reference sequence). CDR3 length equals 15 residues. CDR3 sequence reads: CASSYLTISPYEQYF. For the CDR3, the DNA is TGTGCCAGCAGTTACTTGACGATTTCCCCCTACGAGCAGTACTTC.

J is TRBJ1-5 and V is TRBV5-4; no definite D call. The CDR3 covers 14 residues. The V end was cut by 4 bases, the J end by 0 bases, with 8 bases between. The V gene's germline CDR1 is SGHNT and CDR2 YYREEE (reference sequence). The chain's CDR3 is CASSLDPSNQPQHF. CDR3 in DNA: TGTGCCAGCAGCCTCGACCCTAGCAATCAGCCCCAGCATTTT.

The V and J genes are TRBV4-2 and TRBJ2-4; D perhaps matches TRBD2 (6 bases). The CDR3 length is 15 residues. CDR1 and CDR2 from the germline V gene are LGHNA and YNFKEQ. Trimming removed 2 bases from V and 8 bases from J, with 16 bases in between. CDR3 coding DNA: TGTGCCAGCAGCCAATTGGAGGAGGGCCCGGACATTCAGTACTTC. This encodes CASSQLEEGPDIQYF.

V usage is TRBV29-1 and J usage is TRBJ2-1; D not certain. There are 13 residues in the CDR3. Trimming removed 0 bases at V and 12 bases at J, with 15 bases between. The germline V gene has CDR1 SQVTM and CDR2 ANQGSEA. CDR3 bases: TGCAGCGTTGAAGAGACGGCTACCCCCCGGCAGTTCTTC. This translates into CSVEETATPRQFF.

This sequence joins TRBV5-1 and TRBJ2-1; 14 bases agree with TRBD2. After removal of 4 bases from V and 8 bases from J, the junction contained 5 bases not matched to a gene. This CDR3 is built from 15 residues. Looked up from germline, CDR1 is SGHRS and CDR2 is YFSETQ. The CDR3 sequence: CASSIGLAGGDEQFF. Here the CDR3 DNA reads TGCGCCAGCAGCATTGGACTAGCGGGAGGCGATGAGCAGTTCTTC.

This clone has only a few counts. The chain joins TRBV5-1 to TRBJ1-2; TRBD1 is a possible D gene (6 bases). Germline V gene sequence: CDR1 SGHRS, CDR2 YFSETQ. CDR3 length: 14 residues. Trimming shortened V by 0 bases and J by 8 bases, and 14 bases separated the two germline ends. CDR3 region: CASSLGQVMDGYTF. CDR3 coding DNA: TGCGCCAGCAGCTTGGGACAGGTCATGGACGGCTACACCTTC.

This chain uses TRBV7-9 with TRBJ2-1, with no clear D. CDR3 length: 15 amino acids. The germline V gene has CDR1 SEHNR and CDR2 FQNEAQ (reference sequence). V was pared by 4 bases and J by 4 bases, with 14 bases between. The CDR3 coding sequence is TGTGCCAGCAGCTCAGCGACCCCATGGTACAATGAGCAGTTCTTC. Residues: CASSSATPWYNEQFF.

This chain uses TRBV21-1 with TRBJ2-1; TRBD2, as called in the table, went unchecked against the DNA. TRBV21-1 is listed as a pseudogene. This CDR3 contains 17 residues. The CDR3 spells CASSSRLAGGCKDEQFF. In nucleotides, the CDR3 is TGTGCCAGCAGCTCCCGACTAGCGGGAGGGTGCAAGGATGAGCAGTTCTTC.

This chain joins TRBV27 and TRBJ1-1, with D tentatively TRBD1 (5 bases). The CDR3 spans 14 residues. The ends were cut back, 3 bases at V and 5 bases at J, with 13 bases in the middle. CDR1 is MNHEY and CDR2 is SMNVEV in the germline V gene (reference sequence). The CDR3 protein is CASSFVQGPTEAFF. The CDR3 region has the DNA TGTGCCAGCAGTTTTGTGCAGGGTCCGACTGAAGCTTTCTTT.

This clone was detected a few times. The V and J genes are TRBV28 and TRBJ2-3, with no clear D. The germline gives CDR1 MDHEN, CDR2 SYDVKM. The CDR3 spans 11 residues. Trimming took off 3 bases at V and 6 bases at J, with 4 bases between the two ends. CDR3 nucleotide sequence: TGTGCCAGCAGTTTGTTGGATACGCAGTATTTT. Its protein is CASSLLDTQYF.

The chain has TRBV2 and TRBJ1-5; D possibly corresponds to TRBD1 (5 bases). The length of the CDR3 is 15 residues. CDR1 and CDR2 (germline): SNHLY, FYNNEI. V gave up 1 base and J gave up 6 bases, with 13 bases separating them. The DNA of the CDR3 is TGTGCCAGCAGTGAAGGGGAGGGGTCGGTTCAGCCCCAGCATTTT. It translates to CASSEGEGSVQPQHF.

With regard to this clone: A read error is likely, as this CDR3 ends without the conserved phenylalanine or tryptophan. No DNA is shown, since the ends of the CDR3 on it are uncertain; the CDR3 is the one TCRdb lists. The chain is built from TRBV5-8 and TRBJ2-7. The CDR3 spans 13 residues, counting both ends. Germline V gives CDR1 SGHTS, CDR2 YDEGEE. The CDR3 sequence is CASSLAEGPPPAG.

The V and J genes are TRBV5-1 and TRBJ2-7, with no clear D. The V end was cut by 0 bases, the J end by 3 bases, with 13 bases between. The CDR3 covers 15 residues. Germline V lookup: CDR1 SGHRS, CDR2 YFSETQ. CDR3 amino acids: CASSLALGLHYEQYF. In nucleotides, the CDR3 is TGCGCCAGCAGCTTGGCGTTAGGGCTTCACTACGAGCAGTACTTC. Combining the CDR3 with reference TRBV5-1 and TRBJ2-7 gives the whole variable domain KAGVTQTPRYLIKTRGQQVTLSCSPISGHRSVSWYQQTPGQGLQFLFEYFSETQRNKGNFPGRFSGRQFSNSRSEMNVSTLELGDSALYLCASSLALGLHYEQYFGPGTRLTVT.

V and J are TRBV28 and TRBJ1-2; D is perhaps TRBD1 (5 bases). This CDR3 has 12 amino acids. V was clipped by 7 bases and J by 8 bases, with 14 bases between them. CDR1 is MDHEN, CDR2 SYDVKM, per germline. The CDR3 sequence: CASKGQGVGYTF. CDR3 nucleotide sequence: TGTGCCAGCAAAGGCCAAGGGGTCGGCTACACCTTC.

The CDR3 nucleotides are TGTGCCAGCAGCGCACTAGGGGGGACAGGTTCCTACGAGCAGTACTTC. Encoded protein: CASSALGGTGSYEQYF. The chain uses TRBV7-9 and TRBJ2-7; 8 nucleotides line up with TRBD1. Trimming took 5 bases from V and 1 from J; bases not matched to a gene: 10. Germline V gene sequence: CDR1 SEHNR, CDR2 FQNEAQ (reference sequence). The CDR3 loop spans 16 amino acids.

The CDR3 DNA reads TGTGCCAGCAGCTTAACCCTCAAACAGGGGTACGAGCAGTACTTC. This encodes CASSLTLKQGYEQYF. The V call is TRBV7-6, the J call TRBJ2-7, with 7 bases fitting TRBD1. This CDR3 region has 15 residues. J gave up 4 bases and V 2 bases, and 8 bases lay outside the gene matches. Germline lookup yields CDR1 SGHVS and CDR2 FNYEAQ.

The chain recombines TRBV11-2 with TRBJ2-7; TRBD1 matches at 9 bases. There are 14 residues in the CDR3. Per the germline V gene, CDR1 is SGHAT and CDR2 is FQNNGV. V dropped 4 bases and J dropped 2; count of bases not matched to a gene: 3. The CDR3 loop is CASSSWTGAYEQYF. CDR3 nucleotides: TGTGCCAGCAGCTCTTGGACAGGGGCCTACGAGCAGTACTTC.

There are a few counts of this clone. This rearrangement joins TRBV7-3 to TRBJ2-3, with 7 bases lining up with TRBD2. Germline-derived CDR1 and CDR2 are SGHTA and FQGTGA. The CDR3 totals 15 residues. Trimming at V came to 1 base and at J to 4 bases, leaving 5 bases not matched to a gene. The CDR3: CASSLRLSGADTQYF. The CDR3 coding sequence is TGTGCCAGCAGCTTAAGACTAAGCGGGGCAGATACGCAGTATTTT.